A single sample gave rise to the 9 T cell receptor beta chains below, sequenced in a study of technical replicates of blood from a few donors. Clones were read by immunoSEQ multiplex PCR, and TCRdb kept only the in-frame ones, dropping some. The profile covers 75,000 to 95,000 clones, with about 95% appearing a single time and approximately 0.27% taken by the ten largest. The source material was T cells isolated from PBMCs. The source of these receptors is a human donor in good health.

CDR3 coding DNA: TGCGCCAGCAGCCAACAGGGACTAGCGGGGGGTCGGGGGCAGTTCTTC. It is translated as CASSQQGLAGGRGQFF. The rearrangement joins TRBV4-1 to TRBJ2-1; 15 bases agree with TRBD2. The CDR3 totals 16 residues. J was trimmed by 12 bases and V by 2 bases; bases with no gene match: 8. Germline assignment: CDR1 MGHRA and CDR2 YSYEKL.

The chain is built from TRBV2 and TRBJ2-2; a weak D match, TRBD2 (5 bases). V shed 0 bases and J shed 9 bases, with 8 bases lying between them. CDR1 is SNHLY, CDR2 FYNNEI, per germline. This CDR3 contains 13 residues. CDR3: CASSEARERELFF. The CDR3 region has the DNA TGTGCCAGCAGTGAAGCCCGGGAAAGGGAGCTGTTTTTT. Looking up the rest from reference TRBV2 and TRBJ2-2 gives the full variable domain: EPEVTQTPSHQVTQMGQEVILRCVPISNHLYFYWYRQILGQKVEFLVSFYNNEISEKSEIFDDQFSVERPDGSNFTLKIRSTKLEDSAMYFCASSEARERELFFGEGSRLTVL.

The chain joins TRBV5-6 to TRBJ1-5, with a tentative D call TRBD1 (5 bases). CDR3 size: 14 residues. Germline CDR1 and CDR2: SGHDT and YYEEEE. V gave up 0 bases and J gave up 5 bases, with 9 bases separating them. CDR3 DNA: TGTGCCAGCAGCTTGGCCAGGGAAGATCAGCCCCAGCATTTT. It yields the protein CASSLAREDQPQHF. The variable domain in full, completed from reference TRBV5-6 and TRBJ1-5, reads DAGVTQSPTHLIKTRGQQVTLRCSPKSGHDTVSWYQQALGQGPQFIFQYYEEEERQRGNFPDRFSGHQFPNYSSELNVNALLLGDSALYLCASSLAREDQPQHFGDGTRLSIL.

This clone was counted only a few times. The chain carries TRBV29-1 and TRBJ2-3, with 8 bases lining up with TRBD2. Germline V gives CDR1 SQVTM, CDR2 ANQGSEA. With 8 bases clipped from V and 0 bases from J, the junction kept 4 bases outside the gene matches. This CDR3 contains 13 residues. CDR3: CSISGTSTDTQYF. Written as DNA, the CDR3 is TGCAGCATTAGCGGGACTAGCACAGATACGCAGTATTTT.

The genes are TRBV7-6 and TRBJ2-5; 8 bases are a match to TRBD1. Germline V CDR1 and CDR2: SGHVS, FNYEAQ. The trim removed 1 base at V and 4 bases at J, leaving 8 bases unmatched. The CDR3 has 16 residues. For the CDR3, the DNA is TGTGCCAGCAGCTTAGAAAGGACAGGGCTACGAGAGACCCAGTACTTC. Its protein product is CASSLERTGLRETQYF. Full variable domain (rest looked up from reference TRBV7-6 and TRBJ2-5): GAGVSQSPRYKVTKRGQDVALRCDPISGHVSLYWYRQALGQGPEFLTYFNYEAQQDKSGLPNDRFSAERPEGSISTLTIQRTEQRDSAMYRCASSLERTGLRETQYFGPGTRLLVL.

In nucleotides, the CDR3 is TGTGCCACCAGCACGGTTCCTAGCGGGGAGCGGGGCACCGGGGAGCTGTTTTTT. This gives the protein CATSTVPSGERGTGELFF. The chain has TRBV15 and TRBJ2-2, with 9 bases identical to TRBD2. The CDR3 loop spans 18 amino acids. Germline values: CDR1 LNHNV, CDR2 YYDKDF (reference sequence). J was trimmed by 4 bases and V by 4 bases; bases with no gene match: 13.

The V gene is TRBV2, the J gene TRBJ2-1, with a weak D call TRBD2 (6 bases). Trimming took 3 bases from V and 5 from J, leaving 20 bases between them. The germline V gene encodes CDR1 SNHLY and CDR2 FYNNEI. The CDR3 is 17 residues long. The DNA for the CDR3 is TGTGCCAGCAGTGATTACGGGGGATCCTGGGGGGACAATGAGCAGTTCTTC. This gives the protein CASSDYGGSWGDNEQFF.

The chain carries TRBV5-1 and TRBJ2-5; the match to TRBD1 covers 8 bases. Germline V CDR1 and CDR2: SGHRS, YFSETQ. CDR3 length equals 13 residues. The junction had 6 bases not matched to a gene; V was cut back by 5 bases and J by 6 bases. The CDR3 reads CASSPDRGKTQYF. In nucleotides, the CDR3 is TGCGCCAGCAGTCCTGACAGGGGAAAGACCCAGTACTTC.

The chain has TRBV7-9 and TRBJ2-1, with D unclear. The CDR3 contains 11 residues. Looked up from germline, CDR1 is SEHNR and CDR2 is FQNEAQ (reference sequence). Trimming removed 5 bases at V and 12 bases at J, with 11 bases between. The CDR3 region is CASSPDLGQFF. CDR3 nucleotides: TGTGCCAGCAGCCCCGACTTAGGGCAGTTCTTC.